Below are 3 T cell receptor beta chains sequenced from a single sample in a study of beta chain features in type 1 diabetes. Expressed TCRB transcripts were sequenced, since all the RNA that had been isolated was reverse transcribed. The protocol was immunoSEQ multiplex PCR, while the TCRdb copy is restricted to in-frame clones and leaves out a portion. Among some 500,000 clones, roughly 10% were seen once, and the ten largest hold about 0.042%. The material sequenced was naive CD4+ T cells from blood. These TCRs come from a woman aged 18-29 years in good health.

Only a few counts were recorded for this clone. The DNA for the CDR3 is TGCGCCAGCAGCCAAGAAGTCCTCGGGGAGGATACGCAGTATTTT. Translating it yields CASSQEVLGEDTQYF. The chain is built from TRBV4-3 and TRBJ2-3; D is possibly TRBD2 (5 bases). The V end was cut by 0 bases, the J end by 6 bases, with 13 bases between. CDR3 length equals 15 residues. Germline CDR1 is LGHNA and CDR2 is YSLEER.

This clone was counted a few times. The rearrangement joins TRBV4-1 to TRBJ1-2; D gene uncertain. Germline V gene sequence: CDR1 MGHRA, CDR2 YSYEKL. The CDR3 is 14 amino acids. V was trimmed by 5 bases and J by 8 bases, leaving 18 bases between them. The CDR3 nucleotides read TGCGCCAGCAGCGACCCTCGGACCCGGCGAGGCTACACCTTC. Its protein product is CASSDPRTRRGYTF.

The chain employs TRBV18 and TRBJ2-5; TRBD2 matches at 11 bases. The CDR3 is made up of 16 amino acids. In germline, CDR1 is KGHSH, CDR2 LQKENI. The V and J ends lost 6 bases and 4 bases, in that order; junction bases with no gene match: 10. In DNA form, the CDR3 reads TGTGCCAGCTCGCTCGCACTAGCGGGAGTCGGAGAGACCCAGTACTTC. Translation gives CASSLALAGVGETQYF.